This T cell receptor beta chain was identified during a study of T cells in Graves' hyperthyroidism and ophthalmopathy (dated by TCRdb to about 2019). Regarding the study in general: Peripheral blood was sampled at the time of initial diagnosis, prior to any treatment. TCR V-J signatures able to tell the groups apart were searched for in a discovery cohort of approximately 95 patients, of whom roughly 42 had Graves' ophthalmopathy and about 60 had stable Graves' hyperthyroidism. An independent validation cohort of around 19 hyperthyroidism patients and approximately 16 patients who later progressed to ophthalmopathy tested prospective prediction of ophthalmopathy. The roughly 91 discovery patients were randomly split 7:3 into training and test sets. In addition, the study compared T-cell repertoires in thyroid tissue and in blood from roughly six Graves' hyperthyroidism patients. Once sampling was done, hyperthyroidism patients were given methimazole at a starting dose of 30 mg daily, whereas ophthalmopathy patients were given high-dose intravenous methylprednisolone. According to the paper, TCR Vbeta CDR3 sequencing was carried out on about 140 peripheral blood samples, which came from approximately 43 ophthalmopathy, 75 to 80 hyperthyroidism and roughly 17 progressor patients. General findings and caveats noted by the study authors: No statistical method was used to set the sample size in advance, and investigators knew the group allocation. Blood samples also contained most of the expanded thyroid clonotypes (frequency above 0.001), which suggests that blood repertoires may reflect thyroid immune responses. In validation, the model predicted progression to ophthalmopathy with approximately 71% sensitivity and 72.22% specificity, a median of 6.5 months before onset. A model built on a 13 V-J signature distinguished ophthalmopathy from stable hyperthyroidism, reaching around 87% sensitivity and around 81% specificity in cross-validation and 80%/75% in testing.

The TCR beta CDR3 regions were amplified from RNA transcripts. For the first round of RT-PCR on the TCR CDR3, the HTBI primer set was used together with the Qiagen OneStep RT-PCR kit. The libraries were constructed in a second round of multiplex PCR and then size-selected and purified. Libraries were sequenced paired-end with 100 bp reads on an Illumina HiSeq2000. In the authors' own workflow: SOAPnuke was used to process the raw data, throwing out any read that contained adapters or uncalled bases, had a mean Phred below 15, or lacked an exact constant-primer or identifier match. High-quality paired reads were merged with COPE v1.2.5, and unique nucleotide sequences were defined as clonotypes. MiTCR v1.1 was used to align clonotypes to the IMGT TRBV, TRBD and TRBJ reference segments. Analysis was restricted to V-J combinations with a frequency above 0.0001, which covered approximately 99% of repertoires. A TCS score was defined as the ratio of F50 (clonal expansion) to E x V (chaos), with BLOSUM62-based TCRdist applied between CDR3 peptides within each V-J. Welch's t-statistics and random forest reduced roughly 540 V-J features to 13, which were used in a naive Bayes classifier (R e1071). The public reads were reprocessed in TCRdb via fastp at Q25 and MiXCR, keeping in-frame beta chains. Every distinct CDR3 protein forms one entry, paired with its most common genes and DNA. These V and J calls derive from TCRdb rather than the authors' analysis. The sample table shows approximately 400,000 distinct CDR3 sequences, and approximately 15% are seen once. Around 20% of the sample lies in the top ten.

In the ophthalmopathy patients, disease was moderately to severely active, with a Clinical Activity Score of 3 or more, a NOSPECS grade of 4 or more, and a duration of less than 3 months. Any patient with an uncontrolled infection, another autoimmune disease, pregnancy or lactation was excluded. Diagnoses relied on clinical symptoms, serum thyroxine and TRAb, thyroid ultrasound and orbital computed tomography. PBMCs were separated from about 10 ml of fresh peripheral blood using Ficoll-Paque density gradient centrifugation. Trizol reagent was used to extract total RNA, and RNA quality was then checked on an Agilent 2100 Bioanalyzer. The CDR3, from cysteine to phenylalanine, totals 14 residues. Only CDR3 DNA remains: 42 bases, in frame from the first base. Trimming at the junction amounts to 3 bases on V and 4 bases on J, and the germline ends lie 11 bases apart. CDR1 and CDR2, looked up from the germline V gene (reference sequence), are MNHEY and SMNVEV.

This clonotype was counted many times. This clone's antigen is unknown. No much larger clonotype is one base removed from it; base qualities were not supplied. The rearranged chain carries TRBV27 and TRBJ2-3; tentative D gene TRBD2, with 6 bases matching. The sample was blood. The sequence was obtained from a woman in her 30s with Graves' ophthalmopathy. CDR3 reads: CASSFGGEADTQYF. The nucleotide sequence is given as TGTGCCAGCAGTTTTGGAGGGGAGGCAGATACGCAGTATTTT.